This T cell receptor (beta chain) was sequenced for a study of blood T cell repertoires in COVID-19. Turning to the study itself: COVID-19 samples from acute and convalescent phases originated in the United States, Italy and Spain. The cDNA or gDNA used as material had been derived from T cells, B-cell-depleted T cells, or PBMCs.

V lost 2 bases and J 0 bases, leaving 10 bases between the germline ends. Germline V CDR1 and CDR2: MNHEY, SMNVEV (reference sequence). This CDR3 comprises 15 residues. Methods used by the authors: Counts of nucleated cells, estimated from reference gene primer amplification, were obtained. This table comes from immunoSEQ multiplex PCR, and its TCRdb copy is limited to in-frame clones, with some not included. V and J calls and clone size come straight from that table; D and trimming were deduced from the DNA. This sample has about 150,000 clones, with roughly 80% found just once. The gene calls are TRBV27 and TRBJ1-2; the D is unclear. The clonotype was recovered from a man in his fifties with acute or convalescent COVID-19. The sequenced sample consisted of peripheral blood. The CDR3 here is CASSLTAGTNYGYTF. The DNA of the CDR3 is TGTGCCAGCAGTTTAACGGCAGGTACTAACTATGGCTACACCTTC.